The 10 T cell receptor beta chains below all came from one sample that was sequenced in a study of cytomegalovirus exposure and HLA in healthy donors. PCR amplification relied on 60 Vbeta primers (plus 13 Jbeta primers). Assay used: immunoSEQ multiplex PCR; TCRdb lists only in-frame clones, some missing. The data contain 100,000 or so clones, 60% to 85% of them singletons. The sample consisted of PBMCs. The receptors here all came from a female donor in good health and CMV-seropositive.

The chain is built from TRBV4-1 and TRBJ2-2; D is possibly TRBD1 (6 bases). CDR3 size: 15 residues. Trimming took off 4 bases at V and 7 bases at J, with 16 bases between the two ends. The germline V gene encodes CDR1 MGHRA and CDR2 YSYEKL. The CDR3 bases are TGCGCCAGCAGCCGGGGTTGGGGGCGCGGCGGGGAGCTGTTTTTT. This translates into CASSRGWGRGGELFF.

This rearrangement joins TRBV4-3 to TRBJ2-7; the match to TRBD1 covers 7 bases. Unmatched junction bases numbered 14, after V lost 1 base and J lost 5 bases. The CDR3 contains 17 residues. The germline V gene encodes CDR1 LGHNA and CDR2 YSLEER. CDR3 protein: CASSQVIARDSLHEQYF. The CDR3 nucleotides read TGCGCCAGCAGCCAAGTCATAGCCCGGGACAGTCTCCACGAGCAGTACTTC.

The rearrangement links TRBV18 to TRBJ2-3; TRBD1 aligns across 11 bases. V trimming: 4 bases; J trimming: 7 bases; junction bases outside the gene matches: 7. Germline loops: CDR1 KGHSH, CDR2 LQKENI. CDR3 size: 15 residues. CDR3 nucleotide sequence: TGTGCCAGCTCACTAGCCGGGACAGGGGGAAATACGCAGTATTTT. Translated: CASSLAGTGGNTQYF. Together with reference TRBV18 and TRBJ2-3, the CDR3 gives the full variable domain: NAGVMQNPRHLVRRRGQEARLRCSPMKGHSHVYWYRQLPEEGLKFMVYLQKENIIDESGMPKERFSAEFPKEGPSILRIQQVVRGDSAAYFCASSLAGTGGNTQYFGPGTRLTVL.

The chain combines TRBV10-2 with TRBJ1-1; D uncertain. There are 15 residues in the CDR3. Germline values: CDR1 WSHSY, CDR2 SAAADI. V dropped 5 bases and J dropped 1 base, with 14 bases sitting between them. CDR3 sequence: CASSPGWPGNTEAFF. Here the CDR3 DNA reads TGCGCCAGCAGTCCCGGATGGCCAGGGAACACTGAAGCTTTCTTT.

The rearrangement joins TRBV7-2 to TRBJ1-5; no firm D call. CDR3 length equals 13 residues. The germline V and J ends were trimmed by 2 bases and 3 bases, with 5 bases remaining between them. Germline CDR1 and CDR2: SGHTA and FQGNSA. The DNA for the CDR3 is TGTGCCAGCAGCTTATCCTCCAATCAGCCCCAGCATTTT. This translates into CASSLSSNQPQHF.

This clone has just a few counts. The chain carries TRBV25-1 and TRBJ1-2; the D is unclear. This CDR3 comprises 12 residues. The V end was cut by 3 bases, the J end by 8 bases, with 10 bases between. Germline CDR1 reads MGHDK; CDR2 reads SYGVNS. CDR3 residues: CASSDPGYGYTF. The CDR3 region has the DNA TGTGCCAGCAGTGACCCCGGGTACGGCTACACCTTC.

The chain links TRBV5-1 to TRBJ1-1; possibly TRBD1 for D (5 bases). Germline V CDR1 and CDR2: SGHRS, YFSETQ. The CDR3 is 11 residues long. Trimming removed 5 bases at V and 7 bases at J, with 9 bases between. Here the CDR3 reads CASRFGHEAFF. The CDR3 DNA sequence: TGCGCCAGCAGATTTGGACATGAAGCTTTCTTT.

This chain uses TRBV18 with TRBJ2-7, with no clear D. The CDR3 extends over 14 amino acids. CDR1 is KGHSH, CDR2 LQKENI, per germline. V was pared by 3 bases and J by 0 bases, with 9 bases between. In nucleotides, the CDR3 is TGTGCCAGCTCACCCACAAGCGTCTCCTACGAGCAGTACTTC. This translates into CASSPTSVSYEQYF.

This chain uses TRBV19 with TRBJ1-2; possible D gene TRBD1, 5 bases. V lost 0 bases to trimming and J lost 7 bases, with 18 bases between them. The CDR3 loop spans 16 amino acids. Germline lookup yields CDR1 LNHDA and CDR2 SQIVND (reference sequence). Here the CDR3 reads CASSIDHGGRVRGYTF. In nucleotides, the CDR3 is TGTGCCAGTAGTATAGATCACGGCGGCAGGGTACGTGGCTACACCTTC.

The gene calls are TRBV7-2 and TRBJ1-5; D remains unclear. Trimming pared 0 bases from V and 0 bases from J, leaving 9 bases between. The germline V gene has CDR1 SGHTA and CDR2 FQGNSA. This CDR3 region has 16 residues. This CDR3 is CASSLAPGTSNQPQHF. In DNA, the CDR3 is TGTGCCAGCAGCTTAGCCCCGGGAACTAGCAATCAGCCCCAGCATTTT.